The 12 T cell receptor beta chains in this list originate from one sample, sequenced in a study of blood T cell repertoires in COVID-19. Profiled with immunoSEQ multiplex PCR; TCRdb holds only in-frame clones, not every one. The sample carries 150,000 to 200,000 clones, roughly 77% recorded once. Sequenced material: peripheral blood. The receptors were sampled from a woman between 40 and 50 years old with COVID-19, enrolled during active disease.

This chain connects TRBV5-4 to TRBJ2-6; no reliable D call. V was shortened by 4 bases and J by 0 bases, with 8 bases between the two germline ends. This CDR3 is built from 15 residues. Germline CDR1 SGHNT, CDR2 YYREEE (reference sequence). CDR3 residues: CASSPVNSGANVLTF. The CDR3 coding sequence is TGTGCCAGCAGCCCAGTAAACTCTGGGGCCAACGTCCTGACTTTC.

The V call is TRBV7-3, the J call TRBJ1-2; D possibly corresponds to TRBD1 (6 bases). V lost 5 bases, J lost 8 bases, and 15 bases lay in between. Germline V gene lookup returns CDR1 SGHTA and CDR2 FQGTGA. The CDR3 totals 13 residues. The DNA of the CDR3 is TGTGCCAGCAGCCCGAACCAGGGGCGCGGCTACACCTTC. Translation gives CASSPNQGRGYTF.

The chain is built from TRBV9 and TRBJ2-2; a possible D gene is TRBD2 (6 bases). Trimming left V 0 bases short and J 4 bases short, with 10 bases between. The CDR3 spans 15 residues. The germline V gene encodes CDR1 SGDLS and CDR2 YYNGEE. This CDR3 reads CASSVGRGGTGELFF. CDR3 DNA: TGTGCCAGCAGCGTAGGCCGGGGAGGCACCGGGGAGCTGTTTTTT.

V is TRBV5-1 and J is TRBJ2-2, with 9 bases that match TRBD2. Trimming cost V 9 bases and J 7 bases; bases outside gene matches: 16. Germline CDR1 and CDR2: SGHRS and YFSETQ. CDR3 length: 16 residues. The CDR3 bases are TGCGCCACCATGGACCCCGGGACTAGCAAGATCGGGGAGCTGTTTTTT. Translation gives CATMDPGTSKIGELFF.

The V and J genes are TRBV5-4 and TRBJ2-5, with D uncertain. Germline CDR1 and CDR2: SGHNT and YYREEE (reference sequence). V was clipped by 0 bases and J by 3 bases, with 9 bases between them. The CDR3 has 14 residues. The CDR3 DNA reads TGTGCCAGCAGCTTGGGGCAGCGAGAAGAGACCCAGTACTTC. This codes for CASSLGQREETQYF.

The chain joins TRBV5-1 to TRBJ2-3, with 7 bases matching TRBD1. Germline lookup yields CDR1 SGHRS and CDR2 YFSETQ. This CDR3 region has 14 residues. With 6 bases clipped from V and 3 bases from J, the junction kept 7 bases outside the gene matches. The CDR3 sequence is CASTRQGGTDTQYF. CDR3 sequence (DNA): TGCGCCAGCACCCGACAGGGTGGTACAGATACGCAGTATTTT.

The rearrangement uses TRBV5-6 and TRBJ2-3; a possible D gene is TRBD2 (5 bases). The CDR3 totals 15 residues. V was trimmed by 4 bases and J by 1 base, leaving 13 bases between them. Germline CDR1 and CDR2: SGHDT and YYEEEE. The chain's CDR3 is CASSLPWGGTDTQYF. CDR3 sequence (DNA): TGTGCCAGCAGCCTCCCGTGGGGAGGCACAGATACGCAGTATTTT.

V and J are TRBV18 and TRBJ1-6; D not resolved. The CDR3 contains 13 residues. V lost 3 bases to trimming and J lost 8 bases, with 8 bases between them. The germline V gene encodes CDR1 KGHSH and CDR2 LQKENI. The CDR3 sequence is CASSPGSDSPLHF. Written as DNA, the CDR3 is TGTGCCAGCTCACCCGGCAGCGATTCACCCCTCCACTTT.

V gene TRBV6-5 combines with J gene TRBJ2-4; 7 bases fit TRBD2. The CDR3 sequence is 13 residues long. Germline trimming cut 6 bases from V and 9 bases from J; bases unmatched to any gene: 8. Germline CDR1 MNHEY, CDR2 SVGAGI. This CDR3 is CASRAGGEGIQYF. For the CDR3, the DNA is TGTGCCAGCAGGGCCGGAGGGGAGGGCATTCAGTACTTC.

The V and J genes are TRBV6-2 or TRBV6-3 and TRBJ1-2, with D tentatively TRBD1 (6 bases). V was clipped by 6 bases and J by 8 bases, with 19 bases between them. CDR3 length: 14 amino acids. CDR1 and CDR2 (germline): MNHEY, SVGEGT. The CDR3 is CASSLSVTGRGYTF. DNA of the CDR3: TGTGCCAGCAGCCTCTCCGTTACAGGGCGCGGCTACACCTTC.

This chain joins TRBV20-1 and TRBJ1-2, with unresolved D. CDR1 and CDR2 from the germline V gene are DFQATT and SNEGSKA (reference sequence). Trimming removed 5 bases from V and 5 bases from J, with 9 bases in between. This CDR3 is built from 11 residues. The CDR3 here is CSAPPTYGYTF. The CDR3 DNA reads as TGCAGTGCTCCCCCGACTTATGGCTACACCTTC.

This clone was seen a single time. V usage is TRBV9 and J usage is TRBJ2-7; 8 bases are a match to TRBD1. This CDR3 contains 15 residues. V shed 3 bases, J shed 6 bases, and the junction held 11 bases outside the gene matches. Germline V gene sequence: CDR1 SGDLS, CDR2 YYNGEE. Here the CDR3 reads CASSATWTGRSEQYF. The CDR3 nucleotides read TGTGCCAGCAGCGCAACGTGGACAGGGCGGTCCGAGCAGTACTTC.